This T cell receptor beta chain emerged from a study of blood T cells in healthy people across ages. The V end was cut by 5 bases, the J end by 6 bases, with 14 bases between. The length of the CDR3 is 13 residues. Germline CDR1 SGHTA, CDR2 FQGNSA. A J-beta primer mix and a sample-barcoded 5' primer were used in a second PCR of roughly 6 to 12 cycles. Each CDR3 protein is one row after TCRdb ran MiXCR on the 5' RACE reads. The data show around 900,000 distinct CDR3 sequences, less than 35% seen once. This clonotype came up many times. The sequence derives from an elderly woman in good health. The sample was blood. The J gene is TRBJ2-7, the V gene TRBV7-2; D ambiguous. CDR3 nucleotides: TGTGCCAGCAGCGCTGCCTCCCCACGCGAGCAGTACTTC. It is translated as CASSAASPREQYF.